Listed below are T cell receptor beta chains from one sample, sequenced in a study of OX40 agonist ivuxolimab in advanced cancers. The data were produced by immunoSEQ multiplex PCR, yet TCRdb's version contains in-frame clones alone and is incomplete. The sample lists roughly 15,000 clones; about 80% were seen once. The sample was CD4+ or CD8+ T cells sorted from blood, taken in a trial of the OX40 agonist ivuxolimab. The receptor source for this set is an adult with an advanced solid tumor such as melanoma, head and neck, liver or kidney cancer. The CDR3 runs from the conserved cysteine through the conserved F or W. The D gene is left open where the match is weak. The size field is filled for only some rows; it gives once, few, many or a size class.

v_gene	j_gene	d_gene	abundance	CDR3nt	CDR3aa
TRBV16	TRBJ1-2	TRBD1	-	TGTGCCAGCAGCCAGACGGGGACAGGGGGAGGCTATGGCTACACCTTC	CASSQTGTGGGYGYTF
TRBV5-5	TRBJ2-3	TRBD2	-	TGTGCCAGCAGCTTGGGACTAGCGGGAGGGGTCGGCACAGATACGCAGTATTTT	CASSLGLAGGVGTDTQYF
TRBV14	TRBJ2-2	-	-	TGTGCCAGCAGCTTGACCGGGGCCTTATACACCGGGGAGCTGTTTTTT	CASSLTGALYTGELFF
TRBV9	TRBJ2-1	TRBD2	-	TGTGCCAGCAGTACCCGAGAACTAGCGGGGGGGCATGAGCAGTTCTTC	CASSTRELAGGHEQFF
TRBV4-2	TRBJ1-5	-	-	TGTGCCAGCAGCCAAAACCTCGAGGTGACAGGCGGCCAGCCCCAGCATTTT	CASSQNLEVTGGQPQHF
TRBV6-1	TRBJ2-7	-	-	TGTGCCAGCAGTGAATTGAGGGGGGCATACGAGCAGTACTTC	CASSELRGAYEQYF
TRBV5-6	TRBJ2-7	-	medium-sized	TGTGCCAGCGGGTTGGAGTCCGAGCAGTACTTC	CASGLESEQYF
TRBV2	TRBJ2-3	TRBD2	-	TGTGCCAGCAGTGCCCTAGCGGGGGGGCTTTTTGATACGCAGTATTTT	CASSALAGGLFDTQYF
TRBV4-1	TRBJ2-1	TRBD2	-	TGCGCCAGCAGCCATCACGGACTAGCGGGCGAGCAGTTCTTC	CASSHHGLAGEQFF
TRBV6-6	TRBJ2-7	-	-	TGTGCCAGCAGTTACCCGGAATCCCGAGGCGAGCAGTACTTC	CASSYPESRGEQYF
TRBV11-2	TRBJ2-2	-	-	TGTGCCAGCAGCACCTCGGACAGACCCAAGATGAACACCGGGGAGCTGTTTTTT	CASSTSDRPKMNTGELFF
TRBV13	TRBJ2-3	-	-	TGTGCCAGCAGCGCTACAGCGACGGGAGATACGCAGTATTTT	CASSATATGDTQYF
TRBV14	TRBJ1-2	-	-	TGTGCCAGCAGCCAAGATGGGGGCGGCGTTAACTATGGCTACACCTTC	CASSQDGGGVNYGYTF
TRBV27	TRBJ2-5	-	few	TGTGCCAGCAGTTTAGGAGAGACCCAGTACTTC	CASSLGETQYF
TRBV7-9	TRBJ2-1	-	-	TGTGCCAGCAGCCGTTACAATGAGCAGTTCTTC	CASSRYNEQFF
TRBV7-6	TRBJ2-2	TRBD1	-	TGTGCCAGCAGCTTAGTGGGACAGGGGACCGGGGAGCTGTTTTTT	CASSLVGQGTGELFF
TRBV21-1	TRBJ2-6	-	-	TGTGCCAGCAGCAAAGCCCCCCCGGGACAGTTCTCCTCTGGGGCCAACGTCCTGACTTTC	CASSKAPPGQFSSGANVLTF